One and the same sample provided the 6 T cell receptor beta chains below, sequenced in a study of blood T cell repertoires in COVID-19. The data were produced by immunoSEQ multiplex PCR, yet TCRdb's version contains in-frame clones alone and is incomplete. The sample consists of 300,000 to 400,000 clones, approximately 90% of them appearing once. The sample consisted of PBMCs or T cells enriched from blood (not recorded which). The source is a man younger than 35 who had recovered from COVID-19.

The rearrangement joins TRBV10-2 to TRBJ1-1; D remains ambiguous. The CDR3 is made up of 13 amino acids. Trimming cost V 2 bases and J 4 bases, with 8 bases left between them. Germline values: CDR1 WSHSY, CDR2 SAAADI. For the CDR3, the DNA is TGCGCCAGCAGTGAGAGCAGGTTCACTGAAGCTTTCTTT. Translated: CASSESRFTEAFF.

The genes are TRBV7-2 and TRBJ1-3, with D perhaps matching TRBD1 (6 bases). This CDR3 has 15 residues. Germline CDR1 reads SGHTA; CDR2 reads FQGNSA. Trimming stripped 5 bases from V and 6 bases from J, with 17 bases between. CDR3 DNA: TGTGCCAGCAGCCCATCCAACCGACAGGCAAACACCATATATTTT. Protein product: CASSPSNRQANTIYF.

V is TRBV6-5 and J is TRBJ2-1; 10 nucleotides align to TRBD2. The CDR3 contains 16 residues. Germline CDR1 is MNHEY and CDR2 is SVGAGI. Trimming at V came to 2 bases and at J to 5 bases, leaving 6 bases not matched to a gene. The CDR3 DNA reads TGTGCCAGCAGTTACCCGACTAGCGGGCCTCACAATGAGCAGTTCTTC. Translation gives CASSYPTSGPHNEQFF.

This clone has just one count. The chain couples TRBV3-1 (or the pseudogene TRBV3-2) to TRBJ1-2, with TRBD1 as a possible D gene (6 bases). Germline V CDR1 and CDR2: LGHDT, YNNKEL (reference sequence). This CDR3 is 15 amino acids long. The V end was cut by 5 bases, the J end by 7 bases, with 20 bases between. The CDR3 nucleotides are TGTGCCAGCAGCAACCGGGACACCTCCAGTCGTGGCTACACCTTC. Its protein is CASSNRDTSSRGYTF.

This clone was seen once. The chain couples TRBV7-2 to TRBJ1-2, with D possibly being TRBD1 (6 bases). This CDR3 has 15 residues. CDR1 and CDR2 (germline): SGHTA, FQGNSA. The ends were cut back, 2 bases at V and 6 bases at J, with 16 bases in the middle. The CDR3 DNA is TGTGCCAGCAGCTTAAGATGGGGGCAAGGCGATGGCTACACCTTC. The encoded protein is CASSLRWGQGDGYTF.

This chain links TRBV2 with TRBJ1-1; a weak D match, TRBD1 (5 bases). The CDR3 is 13 amino acids. Germline V gives CDR1 SNHLY, CDR2 FYNNEI. The V gene lost 3 bases and the J gene lost 5 bases, with 10 bases spanning the gap. In DNA, the CDR3 is TGTGCCAGCAGTGACCAGGGCTATACTGAAGCTTTCTTT. It is translated as CASSDQGYTEAFF.